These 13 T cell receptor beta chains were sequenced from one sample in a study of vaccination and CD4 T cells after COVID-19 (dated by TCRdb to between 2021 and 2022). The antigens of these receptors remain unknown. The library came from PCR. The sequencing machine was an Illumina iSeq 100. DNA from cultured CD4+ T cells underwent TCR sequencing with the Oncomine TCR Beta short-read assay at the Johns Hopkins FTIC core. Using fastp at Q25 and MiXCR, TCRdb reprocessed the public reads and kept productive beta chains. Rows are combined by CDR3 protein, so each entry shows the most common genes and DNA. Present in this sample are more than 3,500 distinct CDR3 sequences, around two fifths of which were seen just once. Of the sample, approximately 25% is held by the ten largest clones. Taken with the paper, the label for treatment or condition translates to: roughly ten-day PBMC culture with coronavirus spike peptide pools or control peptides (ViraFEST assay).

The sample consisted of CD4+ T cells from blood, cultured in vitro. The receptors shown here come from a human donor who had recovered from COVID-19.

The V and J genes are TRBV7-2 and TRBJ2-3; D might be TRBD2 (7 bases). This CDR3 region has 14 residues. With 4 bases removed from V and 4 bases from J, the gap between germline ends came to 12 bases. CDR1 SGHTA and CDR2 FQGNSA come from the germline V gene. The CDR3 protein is CASSYPGGPDTQYF. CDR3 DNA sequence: TGTGCCAGCAGCTACCCGGGGGGCCCAGATACGCAGTATTTT.

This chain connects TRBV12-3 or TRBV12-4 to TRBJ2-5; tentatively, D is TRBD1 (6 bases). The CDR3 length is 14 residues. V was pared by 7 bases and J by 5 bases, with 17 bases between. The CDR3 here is CASTPDRFYETQYF. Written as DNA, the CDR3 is TGTGCCAGCACCCCTGACAGGTTTTACGAGACCCAGTACTTC.

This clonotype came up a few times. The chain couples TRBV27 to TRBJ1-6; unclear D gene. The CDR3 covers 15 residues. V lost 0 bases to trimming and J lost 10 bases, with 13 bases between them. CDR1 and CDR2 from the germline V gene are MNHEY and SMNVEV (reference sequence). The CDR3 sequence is CASSLSGPIVSPLHF. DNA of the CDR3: TGTGCCAGCAGTTTATCCGGTCCTATAGTCTCACCCCTCCACTTT.

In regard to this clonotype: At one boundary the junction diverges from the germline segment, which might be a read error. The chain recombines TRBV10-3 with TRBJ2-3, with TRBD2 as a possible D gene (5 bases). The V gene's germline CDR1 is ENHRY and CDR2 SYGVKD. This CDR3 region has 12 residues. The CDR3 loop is CTISESAVRQYF. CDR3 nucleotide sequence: TGTACCATCAGTGAGTCAGCGGTGAGGCAGTATTTT.

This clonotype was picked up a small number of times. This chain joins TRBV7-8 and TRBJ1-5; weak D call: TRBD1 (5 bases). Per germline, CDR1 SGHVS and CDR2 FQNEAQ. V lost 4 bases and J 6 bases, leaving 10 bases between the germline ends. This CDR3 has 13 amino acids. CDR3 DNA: TGTGCCAGCAGCTCGACTGGGACTCAGCCCCAGCATTTT. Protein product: CASSSTGTQPQHF.

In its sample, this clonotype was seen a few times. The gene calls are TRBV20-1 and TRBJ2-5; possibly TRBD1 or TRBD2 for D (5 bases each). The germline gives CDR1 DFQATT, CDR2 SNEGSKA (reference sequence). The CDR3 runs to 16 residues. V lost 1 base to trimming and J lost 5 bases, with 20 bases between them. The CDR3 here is CSARGGQWGKRETQYF. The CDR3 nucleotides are TGCAGTGCTAGAGGGGGCCAGTGGGGGAAACGGGAGACCCAGTACTTC.

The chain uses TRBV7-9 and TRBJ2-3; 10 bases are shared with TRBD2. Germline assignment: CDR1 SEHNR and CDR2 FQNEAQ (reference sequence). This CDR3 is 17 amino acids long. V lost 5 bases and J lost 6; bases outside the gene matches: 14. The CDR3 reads CASSPGHSGGPGDTQYF. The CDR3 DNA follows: TGTGCCAGCAGCCCTGGCCATAGCGGGGGGCCGGGGGATACGCAGTATTTT. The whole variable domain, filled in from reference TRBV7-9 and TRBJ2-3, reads DTGVSQNPRHKITKRGQNVTFRCDPISEHNRLYWYRQTLGQGPEFLTYFQNEAQLEKSRLLSDRFSAERPKGSFSTLEIQRTEQGDSAMYLCASSPGHSGGPGDTQYFGPGTRLTVL.

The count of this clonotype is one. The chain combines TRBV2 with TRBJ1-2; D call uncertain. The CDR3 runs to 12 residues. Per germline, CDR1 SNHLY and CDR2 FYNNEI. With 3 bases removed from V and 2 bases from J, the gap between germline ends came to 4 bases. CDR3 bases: TGTGCCAGCAGTGACCGAAACTATGGCTACACCTTC. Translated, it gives CASSDRNYGYTF.

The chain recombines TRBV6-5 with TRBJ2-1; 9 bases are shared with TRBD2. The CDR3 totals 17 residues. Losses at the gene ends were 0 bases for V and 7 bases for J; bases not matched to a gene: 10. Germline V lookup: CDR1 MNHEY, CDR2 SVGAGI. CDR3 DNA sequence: TGTGCCAGCAGTTACTCCCGAGCGGGGGGCGACCTTAATGAGCAGTTCTTC. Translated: CASSYSRAGGDLNEQFF.

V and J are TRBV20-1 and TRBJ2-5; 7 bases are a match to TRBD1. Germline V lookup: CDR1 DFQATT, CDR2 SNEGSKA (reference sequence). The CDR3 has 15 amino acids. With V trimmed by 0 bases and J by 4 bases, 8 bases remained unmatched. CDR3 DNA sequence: TGCAGTGCTAGAGACGGCGGCCGGGACAGAGAGACCCAGTACTTC. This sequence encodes CSARDGGRDRETQYF.

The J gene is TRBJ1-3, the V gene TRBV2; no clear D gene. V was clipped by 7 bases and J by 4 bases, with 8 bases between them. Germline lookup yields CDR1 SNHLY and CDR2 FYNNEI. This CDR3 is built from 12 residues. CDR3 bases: TGTGCCAGCAACAACCGGGGAAACACCATATATTTT. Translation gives CASNNRGNTIYF.

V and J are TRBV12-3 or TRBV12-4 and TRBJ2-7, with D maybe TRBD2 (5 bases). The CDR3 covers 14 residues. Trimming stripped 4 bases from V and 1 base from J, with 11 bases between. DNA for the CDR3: TGTGCCAGCAGTTCGGACTCCAGGTCCTACGAGCAGTACTTC. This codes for CASSSDSRSYEQYF.

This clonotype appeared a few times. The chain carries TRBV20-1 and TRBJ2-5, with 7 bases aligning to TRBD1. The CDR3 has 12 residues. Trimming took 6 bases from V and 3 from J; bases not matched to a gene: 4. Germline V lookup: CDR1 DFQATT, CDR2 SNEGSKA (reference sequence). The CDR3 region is CSAHTGEETQYF. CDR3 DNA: TGCAGTGCCCACACAGGGGAAGAGACCCAGTACTTC.